A selection of T cell receptor beta chains follows, all from one sample in a study of OX40 agonist ivuxolimab in advanced cancers. Data came from immunoSEQ multiplex PCR; TCRdb stores just in-frame clones and leaves some out. The table records over 14,000 clones, about 75% of them present only once. This specimen was CD4+ or CD8+ T cells sorted from blood, taken in a trial of the OX40 agonist ivuxolimab. Receptors originate from an adult with an advanced solid tumor such as melanoma, head and neck, liver or kidney cancer. Both conserved end residues are part of each CDR3.

v_call: TRBV6-5; cdr3_length: 11; cdr3_aa: CASSDGYEQYF
v_call: TRBV9; cdr3_length: 16; cdr3_aa: CASSGQDSYSGNTIYF
v_call: TRBV7-9; cdr3_length: 13; cdr3_aa: CASTVDDYNEQFF
v_call: TRBV12-2; cdr3_length: 15; cdr3_aa: CASHQSRGKNQPQHF
v_call: TRBV25-1; cdr3_length: 10; cdr3_aa: CASSESTQYF
v_call: TRBV19; cdr3_length: 14; cdr3_aa: CASSRPGQRGEQYF
v_call: TRBV27; cdr3_length: 14; cdr3_aa: CASSPGLATDTQYF
v_call: TRBV19; cdr3_length: 15; cdr3_aa: CASSIRLAGGNEQYF
v_call: TRBV9; cdr3_length: 19; cdr3_aa: CASSVGGTSGSRNTGELFF
v_call: TRBV7-9; cdr3_length: 14; cdr3_aa: CASTGQSSYNEQFF
v_call: TRBV4-1; cdr3_length: 19; cdr3_aa: CASSQEVEGLQYSNQPQHF
v_call: TRBV11-2; cdr3_length: 12; cdr3_aa: CASSAQYNEQFF
v_call: TRBV6-5; cdr3_length: 13; cdr3_aa: CASSYGTNYEQYF
v_call: TRBV15; cdr3_length: 16; cdr3_aa: CATSRESTSGANVLTF
v_call: TRBV14; cdr3_length: 14; cdr3_aa: CASSTGLNPREQFF
v_call: TRBV10-3; cdr3_length: 14; cdr3_aa: CASRPGLDLGEQYF
v_call: TRBV9; cdr3_length: 15; cdr3_aa: CASSQTSGGSYEQYF
v_call: TRBV29-1; cdr3_length: 12; cdr3_aa: CSVVSEIYEQYF
v_call: TRBV27; cdr3_length: 15; cdr3_aa: CASSLSSGVGNGYTF
v_call: TRBV4-2; cdr3_length: 14; cdr3_aa: CASSQEWSGYEQFF
v_call: TRBV9; cdr3_length: 17; cdr3_aa: CASSPFKEGGSGGELFF
v_call: TRBV5-4; cdr3_length: 13; cdr3_aa: CASSGRDPGTQYF
v_call: TRBV5-1; cdr3_length: 19; cdr3_aa: CASSHEGSYPLPNTGELFF
v_call: TRBV6-6; cdr3_length: 13; cdr3_aa: CASSPGQGSGYTF
v_call: TRBV19; cdr3_length: 15; cdr3_aa: CASSPGHGGTYEQYF
v_call: TRBV6-1; cdr3_length: 14; cdr3_aa: CASKSIAGGSEQYF
v_call: TRBV6-1; cdr3_length: 15; cdr3_aa: CASSENPTGGNTIYF
v_call: TRBV4-1; cdr3_length: 13; cdr3_aa: CASSPTLNTEAFF
v_call: TRBV6-5; cdr3_length: 14; cdr3_aa: CASSDTRSNQPQHF
v_call: TRBV5-6; cdr3_length: 13; cdr3_aa: CASSLTVNTEAFF
v_call: TRBV30; cdr3_length: 13; cdr3_aa: CAWSVSSNTEAFF
v_call: TRBV4-1; cdr3_length: 15; cdr3_aa: CASSQDPHFKNIQYF
v_call: TRBV6-5; cdr3_length: 13; cdr3_aa: CASSTQTVGQQYF
v_call: TRBV19; cdr3_length: 13; cdr3_aa: CASSIGYQYEQYF
v_call: TRBV12-5; cdr3_length: 13; cdr3_aa: CASGPYNGDEQYF
v_call: TRBV11-3; cdr3_length: 15; cdr3_aa: CASSLLGGRNTEAFF
v_call: TRBV9; cdr3_length: 14; cdr3_aa: CASSVGGINQPQHF
v_call: TRBV25-1; cdr3_length: 14; cdr3_aa: CASNDGVLSYEQYF
v_call: TRBV15; cdr3_length: 19; cdr3_aa: CATSRDRLAGQSFTDTQYF
v_call: TRBV28; cdr3_length: 15; cdr3_aa: CASSLRLQGADGYTF